The text below deals with one T cell receptor (beta chain). No cognate antigen has been identified for it. Germline and junction disagree at one end, which may indicate a read error. From the cysteine through the phenylalanine, the CDR3 covers 15 amino acids. The entry retains the CDR3 DNA only, 45 bases that are in frame from base 1. Taken from the germline V gene, the CDR1 and CDR2 loops are SGHAT and FQNNGV. The record originates from a study of blood T cell repertoires in COVID-19 (TCRdb year 2020). Regarding the complete study: The collaborator samples originated in the United States, Italy and Spain and spanned the acute and convalescent phases of COVID-19. The material from the prospective study consisted of cDNA or gDNA derived from T cells, B-cell-depleted T cells, or PBMCs. Deeply sampled blood TCRbeta repertoires from subjects exposed to, actively infected with, or recovered from COVID-19 were included in the dataset. The repertoires were made available in a free public database intended to serve as a resource for research on the immune response to SARS-CoV-2. The samples were drawn from two sources: the first 160 participants of the ongoing ImmuneRACE study, and fewer than 1,500 subjects contributed by 6 global collaborators. Nearly every sample came with metadata listing a de-identified subject ID, COVID-19 status, age in years and sex. HLA class I and class II types, where available, came from metadata supplied by the sample provider rather than from assay-based typing.

The immunoSEQ Assay, a bias-controlled multiplex PCR, was used to amplify TCRbeta CDR3 regions from genomic DNA. The published analysis was carried out like this. Within the assay, amplification of reference gene primers was used to estimate how many nucleated cells each sample contained. To quantify the absolute abundance of each unique TCRbeta CDR3 rearrangement, sequence reads were collapsed and filtered. For each sample, productive Simpson clonality was calculated as the square root of Simpson's diversity index over productive rearrangements. Sourced from immuneACCESS, this table was stored by TCRdb with only in-frame sequences that have V and J called. A share of the clones is absent; for the studies checked, an unresolved V gene accounts for under half, and the remainder has no known explanation. The DNA gave D and trimming, while V, J and clone size come from that table. Here the sample has about 350,000 clones; around nine tenths occur a single time. Approximately 1% of the sample comes from the top ten.

Enrolling through a virtual design, the prospective study's participants ranged in age from roughly 18 to 90 years and lived across more than 20 United States geographic areas. Cohort assignment in the prospective study relied on participant-reported clinical history from a screening survey and a study questionnaire. A participant counted as exposed if, within 2 weeks of entering the study, that participant had been in contact with someone who had a PCR-confirmed or clinician-diagnosed COVID-19 case. Mobile phlebotomists in the prospective study collected whole blood, serum and a nasopharyngeal or oropharyngeal swab from every participant. Additional blood draws and questionnaires over an approximately 2-month period could optionally be provided by prospective study participants. Before DNA extraction, prospective study blood samples were shipped either frozen or at room temperature. Overall study outcomes, separate from this receptor: The amount of clinical and demographic metadata varied by source and participant and was provided uncurated.

The clonotype originates from a woman in her thirties who had been exposed to COVID-19. The rearranged chain carries TRBV11-2 and TRBJ2-1; no D segment can be confidently identified. What was sequenced was PBMCs or T cells enriched from blood (not recorded which). The DNA sequence is as follows: TGTGCCAGCAGCCTAGACCCTAGCTCCTACAATGAGCAGTTCTTC. This gives the protein CASSLDPSSYNEQFF.